This T cell receptor beta chain originates from a study of blood T cell repertoires in COVID-19. About the study: Samples came from the United States, Italy and Spain, spanning acute and convalescent COVID-19. From T cells, B-cell-depleted T cells, or PBMCs came the material, which was cDNA or gDNA.

Per the original data handling: Quantification of nucleated cells was approximated via reference gene primer amplification. Clones were read by immunoSEQ multiplex PCR, and TCRdb kept only the in-frame ones, dropping some. V and J calls and clone size are copied from that table; D and trimming were computed from the DNA. The sample carries about 190,000 clones, around 79% recorded once. The V gene lost 8 bases and the J gene lost 6 bases, with 14 bases spanning the gap. This CDR3 has 14 amino acids. The germline CDR1 and CDR2 sequences are MNHEY and SVGAGI. This TCR came from a woman between 45 and 65 years old with acute or convalescent COVID-19. Source material: peripheral blood. The V and J genes are TRBV6-5 and TRBJ1-6, with a tentative D call TRBD1 (6 bases). The CDR3 loop is CASAFGTTNSPLHF. CDR3 DNA: TGTGCCAGCGCCTTCGGGACAACTAATTCACCCCTCCACTTT.